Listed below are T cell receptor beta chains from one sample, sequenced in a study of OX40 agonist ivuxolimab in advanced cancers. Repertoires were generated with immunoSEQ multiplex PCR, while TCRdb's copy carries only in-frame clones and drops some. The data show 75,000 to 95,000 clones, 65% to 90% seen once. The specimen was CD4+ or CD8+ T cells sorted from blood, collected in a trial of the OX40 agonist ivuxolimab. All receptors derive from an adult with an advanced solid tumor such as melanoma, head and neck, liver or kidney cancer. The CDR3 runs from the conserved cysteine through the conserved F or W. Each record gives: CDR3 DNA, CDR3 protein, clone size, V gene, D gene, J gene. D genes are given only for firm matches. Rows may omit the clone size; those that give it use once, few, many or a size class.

TGCGCCAGCAGCCCCGTCGGGGGTATCACCTATGGCTACACCTTC CASSPVGGITYGYTF - TRBV5-1 - TRBJ1-2
TGTGCCAGCAGCCCCTCCCGGGAGACCTACGAGCAGTACTTC CASSPSRETYEQYF - TRBV5-4 - TRBJ2-7
TGTGCCAGCAGTTCAAGGGACAGAAACTACGAGCAGTACTTC CASSSRDRNYEQYF - TRBV27 TRBD1 TRBJ2-7
TGTGCCTGGAGTGGGGGCCATCAAGAGACCCAGTACTTC CAWSGGHQETQYF - TRBV30 - TRBJ2-5
TGTGCCAGCTCACCGACCGGGACAGGGGTCCACGAGCAGTACTTC CASSPTGTGVHEQYF - TRBV18 TRBD1 TRBJ2-7
TGTGCCAGCAGCTTGCGGGTTGGGGCGATCACAGATACGCAGTATTTT CASSLRVGAITDTQYF - TRBV11-3 - TRBJ2-3
TGTGCCATCCGCTCCCACAATGAGCAGTTCTTC CAIRSHNEQFF once TRBV28 - TRBJ2-1
TGTGCCAGCAGTGTATACGGGACCGACAATGAGCAGTTCTTC CASSVYGTDNEQFF - TRBV2 - TRBJ2-1
TGTGCCAGCAGTTTAAGGCCCGGGCCGACCACAGCTTTCTTT CASSLRPGPTTAFF - TRBV27 - TRBJ1-1
TGTGCCAGCAGCTTAAGGGGTACCCACGAGCAGTACTTC CASSLRGTHEQYF once TRBV7-3 - TRBJ2-7
TGTGCCAGCAGGGCAGGGATTTTAGACGACGAGCAGTACTTC CASRAGILDDEQYF - TRBV2 - TRBJ2-7
TGTGCCAGCGCCCCCCGACGTGGCAGTAACTATGGCTACACCTTC CASAPRRGSNYGYTF - TRBV6-5 - TRBJ1-2
TGTGCCAGCAGTTTAGAACCTAGCTCCTACGAGCAGTACTTC CASSLEPSSYEQYF - TRBV27 - TRBJ2-7
TGCGCCAGCAGCCAGGAGGGACATTCCCCTGGCTACACCTTC CASSQEGHSPGYTF - TRBV4-3 - TRBJ1-2
TGTGCCAGCAAGGAGCGGAATCAGCCCCAGCATTTT CASKERNQPQHF - TRBV6-5 - TRBJ1-5
TGTGCCAGCAGAGGGTCTGGGGCCAACGTCCTGACTTTC CASRGSGANVLTF - TRBV27 - TRBJ2-6
TGCGCCAGCAGCTTGACGGTCAACCCCGGGTATGGCTACACCTTC CASSLTVNPGYGYTF - TRBV5-1 - TRBJ1-2
TGTGCCAGCAGCTTATGGGAGTTTGGGGCCAACGTCCTGACTTTC CASSLWEFGANVLTF once TRBV11-2 - TRBJ2-6
TGTGCCAGCAGCTCACAGGGGCCGGGCGGCTACACCTTC CASSSQGPGGYTF - TRBV28 TRBD1 TRBJ1-2
TGTGCCAGTAGTAAGTTCTCAGCAGGCACAGATACGCAGTATTTT CASSKFSAGTDTQYF - TRBV19 - TRBJ2-3
TGTGCCAGCAGCACCCCCATTGGGGGATTCTATGGCTACACCTTC CASSTPIGGFYGYTF - TRBV7-3 - TRBJ1-2
TGTGCCAGCAGCTGGAGGCACCCCAACTATGGCTACACCTTC CASSWRHPNYGYTF many TRBV5-4 - TRBJ1-2
TGCGCCAGCAGCATGATCCCTAGCACAGATACGCAGTATTTT CASSMIPSTDTQYF - TRBV5-1 - TRBJ2-3
TGTGCCAGCAGCCAAGAGCCAGGTGGGGCCTCGGGCGAGCAGTACTTC CASSQEPGGASGEQYF - TRBV4-2 - TRBJ2-7
TGTGCCAGCAGCCCCGACAGGAACACCGGGGAGCTGTTTTTT CASSPDRNTGELFF - TRBV11-2 - TRBJ2-2
TGTGCCAGCAGCTTTGCGGATACCAGGCAGTACTTC CASSFADTRQYF - TRBV11-3 - TRBJ2-7
TGTGCCAGCAGTGAAACGGCGGGGACTCAGCCCCAGCATTTT CASSETAGTQPQHF - TRBV6-1 - TRBJ1-5
TGTGCCAGCAGCCCAACTAGCGGGGGGCACACCGGGGAGCTGTTTTTT CASSPTSGGHTGELFF - TRBV9 TRBD2 TRBJ2-2
TGTGCCAGCAGCTTGGCCTTTACGGCTTCCTACAATGAGCAGTTCTTC CASSLAFTASYNEQFF once TRBV5-6 - TRBJ2-1
TGTGCCAGCAGCTCGAACAGGGAGACCCAGTACTTC CASSSNRETQYF - TRBV7-2 - TRBJ2-5
TGCGCCAGCAGCCAAAGAGACAGTCGCTCCTACAATGAGCAGTTCTTC CASSQRDSRSYNEQFF - TRBV4-3 - TRBJ2-1
TGTGCCAGCAGTTACTCTGGTCGACAGCCCCAGCATTTT CASSYSGRQPQHF - TRBV6-5 - TRBJ1-5
TGTGCCAGCAGCCCCCTTAGCGGGGGGTACTACGAGCAGTACTTC CASSPLSGGYYEQYF - TRBV7-2 TRBD2 TRBJ2-7
TGTGCCAGCTCACTTTCCGGAGGGTGGAACTATGGCTACACCTTC CASSLSGGWNYGYTF - TRBV18 - TRBJ1-2
TGTGCCAGCAGCTTTAATAATCAGCCCCAGCATTTT CASSFNNQPQHF - TRBV7-9 - TRBJ1-5
TGTGCCAGCTCATCACGGTTACGGGACAGGGGGGACGAGCAGTACTTC CASSSRLRDRGDEQYF - TRBV18 TRBD1 TRBJ2-7
TGTGCCAGCAGTTACTCAGGGACTGGGACTTTCTTT CASSYSGTGTFF - TRBV6-5 - TRBJ1-1
TGTGCCAGCAGCCCACTGACCGGATCCTACGAGCAGTACTTC CASSPLTGSYEQYF - TRBV5-4 - TRBJ2-7
TGTGCCACCAGCAGACACCGCACAGCCTACAATCAGCCCCAGCATTTT CATSRHRTAYNQPQHF - TRBV15 - TRBJ1-5
TGTGCCAGCAGCCGACGACTAGGCGGCTCACCCGAAGAGACCCAGTACTTC CASSRRLGGSPEETQYF - TRBV13 - TRBJ2-5